Each of the 28 T cell receptor beta chains below was sequenced from the same sample in a study of T cell changes during pregnancy in multiple sclerosis. Libraries were prepared by immunoSEQ multiplex PCR; TCRdb keeps only in-frame clonotypes and omits some of them. This sample has about 60,000 clones, with 91% found just once. The starting material was CD4+ T cells from peripheral blood mononuclear cells, obtained in the first trimester of pregnancy. These receptors all come from a female donor with multiple sclerosis, enrolled in a pregnancy study.

This clone has only one observation. CDR3 loop: CASSSQGENSPLHF. The DNA for the CDR3 is TGTGCCAGCAGTTCACAGGGGGAAAATTCACCCCTCCACTTT. The V gene is TRBV6-5, the J gene TRBJ1-6; 8 bases map to TRBD1. V gave up 4 bases and J gave up 7 bases; unmatched junction bases: 3. The CDR3 covers 14 residues. The germline V gene encodes CDR1 MNHEY and CDR2 SVGAGI.

The V gene is TRBV5-8, the J gene TRBJ1-3; no firm D call. V was cut by 0 bases and J by 0 bases, with 10 bases left in between. Germline V CDR1 and CDR2: SGHTS, YDEGEE. This CDR3 spans 16 amino acids. The CDR3: CASSLGPESSGNTIYF. CDR3 DNA: TGTGCCAGCAGCTTGGGGCCGGAGTCCTCTGGAAACACCATATATTTT.

This clone appeared a single time. Written as DNA, the CDR3 is TGCGCCAGCAGCCAAGCTCGTCAGGCTAGCGGGGGGGCCTGGGTGGATACGCAGTATTTT. This encodes CASSQARQASGGAWVDTQYF. The chain combines TRBV4-1 with TRBJ2-3; 12 nucleotides align to TRBD2. V lost 1 base and J lost 6; bases outside the gene matches: 17. The CDR3 runs 20 residues. Germline V gene data show CDR1 as MGHRA and CDR2 as YSYEKL.

This sequence joins TRBV5-1 and TRBJ2-5; 7 bases line up with TRBD1. The germline CDR1 and CDR2 sequences are SGHRS and YFSETQ. With V trimmed by 6 bases and J by 5 bases, 13 bases remained unmatched. The CDR3 sequence is 15 residues long. CDR3 DNA: TGCGCCAGCAACCTTCTGACAGGGTACGGGGAGACCCAGTACTTC. This translates into CASNLLTGYGETQYF.

The chain employs TRBV6-4 and TRBJ1-5; D uncertain. CDR1 MRHNA and CDR2 SNTAGT come from the germline V gene. The CDR3 has 13 residues. V lost 4 bases and J 0 bases, leaving 4 bases between the germline ends. As DNA, the CDR3 is TGTGCCAGCAGTGTCAGTAGCAATCAGCCCCAGCATTTT. Protein sequence: CASSVSSNQPQHF.

This chain connects TRBV15 to TRBJ1-5; 8 nucleotides line up with TRBD1. Trimming removed 4 bases from V and 4 bases from J; junction bases left unmatched: 9. Looked up from germline, CDR1 is LNHNV and CDR2 is YYDKDF (reference sequence). The CDR3 contains 16 residues. The CDR3 DNA reads TGTGCCACCAGCACCAGGGACAGGCCGGAGAATCAGCCCCAGCATTTT. It translates to CATSTRDRPENQPQHF.

This clone appeared a few times. The chain carries TRBV6-5 and TRBJ1-1, with D possibly being TRBD1 (6 bases). The CDR3 is 12 residues long. Germline V CDR1 and CDR2: MNHEY, SVGAGI. V gave up 5 bases and J gave up 5 bases, with 9 bases separating them. Here the CDR3 reads CASSEQGTEAFF. In DNA form, the CDR3 reads TGTGCCAGCAGTGAACAGGGTACTGAAGCTTTCTTT.

V usage is TRBV14 and J usage is TRBJ2-3; 7 bases match TRBD2. Unmatched junction bases numbered 13, after V lost 1 base and J lost 0 bases. The germline CDR1 and CDR2 sequences are SGHDN and FVKESK. The CDR3 sequence is 19 residues long. The CDR3 sequence: CASSQGPSGEYASTDTQYF. In nucleotides, the CDR3 is TGTGCCAGCAGCCAAGGCCCCAGCGGGGAGTACGCTAGCACAGATACGCAGTATTTT.

The V gene is TRBV5-6, the J gene TRBJ1-3, with D hard to call. The CDR3 consists of 15 residues. Germline V gene sequence: CDR1 SGHDT, CDR2 YYEEEE. V was trimmed by 4 bases and J by 0 bases, leaving 11 bases between them. CDR3 sequence: CASSEAPNSGNTIYF. DNA for the CDR3: TGTGCCAGCAGCGAAGCTCCCAACTCTGGAAACACCATATATTTT.

The chain employs TRBV6-1 and TRBJ2-3, with a weak D call TRBD2 (5 bases). Trimming removed 5 bases from V and 4 bases from J, with 13 bases in between. Germline values: CDR1 MNHNS, CDR2 SASEGT. CDR3 length equals 14 residues. The CDR3 is CASSHQSGADTQYF. CDR3 DNA: TGTGCCAGCAGTCACCAGTCCGGGGCAGATACGCAGTATTTT.

The rearrangement links TRBV18 to TRBJ1-3, with TRBD1 as a possible D gene (5 bases). The CDR3 length is 17 residues. V shed 4 bases and J shed 0 bases, with 16 bases lying between them. CDR1 KGHSH and CDR2 LQKENI come from the germline V gene. The CDR3 bases are TGTGCCAGCTCACTAATTGACAGTCCAAGCTCTGGAAACACCATATATTTT. It translates to CASSLIDSPSSGNTIYF.

V gene TRBV5-5 combines with J gene TRBJ1-1; 8 nucleotides agree with TRBD1. The V and J ends lost 4 bases and 1 base, in that order; junction bases with no gene match: 6. CDR1 and CDR2 (germline): SGHKS, YYEKEE (reference sequence). CDR3 length equals 15 residues. CDR3 loop: CASSDRDRQNTEAFF. In DNA form, the CDR3 reads TGTGCCAGCAGCGATAGGGACAGGCAGAACACTGAAGCTTTCTTT.

The chain links TRBV5-4 to TRBJ1-4, with 9 bases fitting TRBD1. CDR1 is SGHNT and CDR2 is YYREEE in the germline V gene (reference sequence). The ends lost 3 bases at V and 7 bases at J; junction bases unmatched: 1. CDR3 length: 13 residues. The CDR3 here is CASSSGQGEKLFF. In DNA, the CDR3 is TGTGCCAGCAGCTCGGGACAGGGTGAAAAACTGTTTTTT.

This chain uses TRBV7-3 with TRBJ2-3; a weak D match, TRBD1 (5 bases). Germline V CDR1 and CDR2: SGHTA, FQGTGA. CDR3 length: 14 amino acids. The germline V and J ends were trimmed by 4 bases and 0 bases, with 8 bases remaining between them. The chain's CDR3 is CASSSQGSTDTQYF. The CDR3 DNA sequence: TGTGCCAGCAGCTCCCAGGGTAGCACAGATACGCAGTATTTT.

The chain is built from TRBV4-1 and TRBJ1-1; a possible D gene is TRBD1 (5 bases). The CDR3 runs to 12 residues. Trimming took 1 base from V and 10 from J, leaving 10 bases between them. CDR1 is MGHRA, CDR2 YSYEKL, per germline. This CDR3 is CASSQVLGAAFF. The CDR3 DNA reads TGCGCCAGCAGCCAAGTGTTAGGGGCAGCTTTCTTT.

V is TRBV25-1 and J is TRBJ2-3; 9 positions match TRBD2. This CDR3 comprises 14 residues. Germline-derived CDR1 and CDR2 are MGHDK and SYGVNS. With V trimmed by 6 bases and J by 5 bases, 6 bases remained unmatched. The CDR3 bases are TGTGCCAGCAGAGGGCGGGGGGGCCAAGATACGCAGTATTTT. It translates to CASRGRGGQDTQYF.

This chain joins TRBV6-6 and TRBJ2-7; D might be TRBD1 (6 bases). Per the germline V gene, CDR1 is MNHNY and CDR2 is SVGAGI (reference sequence). V lost 2 bases, J lost 0 bases, and 11 bases lay in between. The CDR3 spans 15 residues. The CDR3 spells CASSYRQGTSYEQYF. The CDR3 coding sequence is TGTGCCAGCAGTTACAGGCAGGGGACCTCCTACGAGCAGTACTTC.

In this sample, this clone turned up a few times. The chain employs TRBV9 and TRBJ2-1; 10 bases fit TRBD2. Unmatched junction bases numbered 13, after V lost 3 bases and J lost 4 bases. The germline CDR1 and CDR2 sequences are SGDLS and YYNGEE. The CDR3 is 18 amino acids. CDR3 protein: CASSASPFLAGGYNEQFF. DNA for the CDR3: TGTGCCAGCAGCGCGAGCCCCTTTTTAGCGGGGGGTTACAATGAGCAGTTCTTC. Full variable domain (missing parts from reference TRBV9 and TRBJ2-1): DSGVTQTPKHLITATGQRVTLRCSPRSGDLSVYWYQQSLDQGLQFLIQYYNGEERAKGNILERFSAQQFPDLHSELNLSSLELGDSALYFCASSASPFLAGGYNEQFFGPGTRLTVL.

This clone was found a few times. The chain carries TRBV27 and TRBJ1-1; possible D gene TRBD1, 5 bases. Trimming pared 6 bases from V and 3 bases from J, leaving 8 bases between. The CDR3 has 12 residues. Germline CDR1 MNHEY, CDR2 SMNVEV (reference sequence). The chain's CDR3 is CASREGYTEAFF. The CDR3 DNA reads as TGTGCCAGCAGGGAGGGGTACACTGAAGCTTTCTTT.

The rearrangement uses TRBV7-8 and TRBJ2-3, with D perhaps matching TRBD2 (5 bases). This CDR3 is 16 amino acids long. The V end was cut by 0 bases, the J end by 1 base, with 11 bases between. Germline assignment: CDR1 SGHVS and CDR2 FQNEAQ. In nucleotides, the CDR3 is TGTGCCAGCAGCTTAGCGCGCCTAGCTGGCACAGATACGCAGTATTTT. This translates into CASSLARLAGTDTQYF.

The chain links TRBV7-3 to TRBJ1-1; D unclear. Between the trimmed V and J ends, which lost 3 bases and 10 bases, there was a span of 15 bases. The CDR3 sequence is 13 residues long. The germline V gene encodes CDR1 SGHTA and CDR2 FQGTGA. The CDR3 bases are TGTGCCAGCAGCTTGGTCGGGTTCGGAGGAGCTTTCTTT. Translation: CASSLVGFGGAFF.

The chain has TRBV7-8 and TRBJ2-7; TRBD1 matches at 9 bases. V lost 5 bases, J lost 0 bases, and 8 bases stayed unmatched. The CDR3 sequence is 16 residues long. The V gene's germline CDR1 is SGHVS and CDR2 FQNEAQ. This CDR3 is CASSRGQGTSSYEQYF. The DNA of the CDR3 is TGTGCCAGCAGCCGTGGACAGGGGACAAGCTCCTACGAGCAGTACTTC.

The sample holds a few counts of this clone. The gene calls are TRBV19 and TRBJ2-3; 7 nucleotides align to TRBD1. CDR3 length equals 14 residues. Germline CDR1 LNHDA, CDR2 SQIVND (reference sequence). After removal of 5 bases from V and 5 bases from J, the junction contained 7 bases not matched to a gene. The CDR3 nucleotides are TGTGCCAGTAGTCGACAGGGTGGGGGAGATACGCAGTATTTT. This translates into CASSRQGGGDTQYF.

The gene calls are TRBV19 and TRBJ1-1, with D unclear. Trimming left V 10 bases short and J 1 base short, with 13 bases between. Germline lookup yields CDR1 LNHDA and CDR2 SQIVND (reference sequence). This CDR3 comprises 13 residues. CDR3 nucleotide sequence: TGTGCCACTACAGTTCTGGGGAACACTGAAGCTTTCTTT. Protein: CATTVLGNTEAFF.

CDR3: CASSLGFGSGDTQYF. The CDR3 coding sequence is TGTGCCAGCAGCTTGGGGTTCGGGTCTGGAGATACGCAGTATTTT. The chain links TRBV5-6 to TRBJ2-3; D not resolved. There are 15 residues in the CDR3. Germline V gives CDR1 SGHDT, CDR2 YYEEEE. V lost 0 bases and J 5 bases, leaving 13 bases between the germline ends.

The genes are TRBV18 and TRBJ2-3, with D perhaps TRBD1 (6 bases). Trimming took 7 bases from V and 1 from J, leaving 15 bases between them. The CDR3 totals 15 residues. The germline V gene encodes CDR1 KGHSH and CDR2 LQKENI. In DNA form, the CDR3 reads TGTGCCAGCTTAGGATGGGGGCCAGGCACAGATACGCAGTATTTT. Encoded protein: CASLGWGPGTDTQYF.

The chain couples TRBV27 to TRBJ2-7, with 8 positions matching TRBD1. The CDR3 contains 13 residues. CDR1 MNHEY and CDR2 SMNVEV come from the germline V gene (reference sequence). Unmatched junction bases numbered 2, after V lost 5 bases and J lost 2 bases. CDR3: CASSDRGAYEQYF. The DNA for the CDR3 is TGTGCCAGCAGTGACAGGGGTGCCTACGAGCAGTACTTC.

The chain links TRBV9 to TRBJ2-3, with 12 bases matching TRBD2. The CDR3 is 17 amino acids. J was trimmed by 6 bases and V by 1 base; bases with no gene match: 9. Germline V gene data show CDR1 as SGDLS and CDR2 as YYNGEE. The CDR3 bases are TGTGCCAGCAGCGTAAGGCCTAGCGGGGGGGCCGGGGATACGCAGTATTTT. Protein: CASSVRPSGGAGDTQYF.